This TCR beta chain came from a study of naive and memory T cell subsets. Broader study findings: No ground truth validated the naive and memory repertoire findings. Activation and differentiation may alter RNA-based TCR counts. From naive to CM, EM and EMRA, diversity decreased and Gini increased.

Trimming cost V 5 bases and J 2 bases; bases outside gene matches: 3. Germline values: CDR1 MGHRA, CDR2 YSYEKL. CDR3 length: 14 residues. Both TRBC1 and TRBC2 were covered by a beta constant-region primer of two equimolar oligonucleotides. Four rounds of PCR amplified the ligated cDNA using nested alpha and beta constant-region primers plus SP2. MiXCR, run by TCRdb on the UMI-ligation and nested PCR reads, gives a single entry per CDR3 protein. Of 20,000 to 25,000 distinct CDR3 sequences listed, more than 7% are singletons. Turning to this clonotype: The target antigen is unknown.

The rearrangement joins TRBV4-1 to TRBJ2-7; TRBD1 matches 10 bases. This clonotype was obtained from a human donor in good health. Sequencing used central memory CD8+ T cells from blood. The CDR3: CASSMGQGTYEQYF. The DNA of the CDR3 is TGCGCCAGCAGCATGGGACAGGGGACCTACGAGCAGTACTTC.